The clone carrying this T cell receptor (beta chain) is labeled as medium-sized. As yet, its antigen is unknown. The data belong to a study of breast tumors, draining lymph nodes, adjacent tissues. Findings of the study overall: Tumor TCR diversity was below lymph nodes but above nontumor tissue. Data only fit, rather than demonstrated, lymph node origin of most tumor T cells.

Trimming removed 2 bases from V and 6 bases from J, with 15 bases in between. Germline lookup yields CDR1 SGDLS and CDR2 YYNGEE. The CDR3 loop spans 15 amino acids. TCRdb itself ran the multiplex PCR reads through MiXCR, one entry per CDR3 protein. The data show about 24,000 distinct CDR3 sequences, 60% to 70% seen once. Sequencing was done on a sample of tumor-adjacent breast tissue. This chain connects TRBV9 to TRBJ1-3; D ambiguous. This clonotype was obtained from a female donor with breast cancer. Some clones in this sample may be carry-over from other donors' samples. The CDR3: CASSVAGEGLNTIYF. The CDR3, as DNA: TGTGCCAGCAGCGTTGCGGGCGAAGGTCTAAACACCATATATTTT.